This entry concerns a single T cell receptor beta chain. Which antigen it targets is not known. Base quality data are lacking; no much larger clone is found one base away. Per the publication, the time point label means: baseline before first vaccination. Vaccinee samples came from UK trials COV001 and COV002, including a single-blind randomized controlled phase 2/3 trial of AZD1222 (ChAdOx1 nCoV-19) in healthy adults. Trial participant PBMC samples were collected at day 0 and day 28 after the second dose for TCRbeta chain sequencing. The entry originates in a study of T cell responses to AZD1222 COVID-19 vaccine (dated by TCRdb to the early 2020s). For the study in its entirety: AZD1222 recipients given second doses at about 4 weeks or at about 12 weeks were pooled, since spike-specific TCR depth and breadth were not found to differ between the two schedules. Trial participants were enrolled into age subgroups of 18-55, 56-69 and 70-plus years, which contained about 160, 30 and 59 TCR-sequenced participants, respectively. TCR sequencing covered more than 230 trial participants: roughly 200 given two doses of AZD1222 and some 25 given two doses of MenACWY control vaccine.

The CDR3 regions of human TCRbeta chains were subjected to immunosequencing. Regarding the original processing steps: TCRs in the repertoires were matched against a reference library of SARS-CoV-2-specific TCRs that had been generated with the MIRA antigen-specificity platform. Breadth meant the fraction of unique TCRs that were SARS-CoV-2-associated, whereas depth meant the fraction of total T cells that were SARS-CoV-2-associated. Using the MIRA data, each spike-specific TCR was assigned both to the spike region to which the TCR was reactive and to a CD4 or CD8 class. Log10-transformed breadth and depth values were compared by one-way ANOVA with Sidak's multiple comparisons tests. Held by TCRdb, this immuneACCESS table contains in-frame sequences only and omits some clones. Under half of the omission traces to an unresolved V gene where checked; the cause of the rest is unknown. Clonal size and the V and J genes are those of that table, whereas D and trimming came from the DNA. The sample has around 130,000 clones on record, around nine tenths of them singletons. Of the sample, around 1.7% is held by the ten largest clones.

Overall study results and their limits: Epitopes outside the regions mutated in the B.1.351 and B.1.1.7 variants were reportedly recognized by nearly half of the unique spike-specific TCRs. Participants were mostly white British, with more females than males. The authors suggested clonal diversity may have been underestimated. The whole spike protein was spanned by vaccine-associated CD4 TCRs, and dominant responses were seen in regions 160-218 and 743-854. Conclusions about previously exposed vaccinees are limited, since just 5 or 6 AZD1222 recipients were seropositive for SARS-CoV-2 at baseline. Because no samples from the day 14 peak response were available, repertoires could be characterized only after the peak T cell response. Spike-specific TCR breadth and depth rose significantly after two AZD1222 doses compared with day 0 and with MenACWY recipients. In the small 56-69-year group, the increase in depth fell short of significance, most likely because of low power.

The source was peripheral blood, collected on day 0 of AZD1222 vaccination. This TCR was sampled from an adult in good health.

The nucleotides are TGTGCCAGCAGCGTCGGGACTAGCGGGAACAATGAGCAGTTCTTC. It translates to CASSVGTSGNNEQFF. The V and J genes are TRBV11-1 and TRBJ2-1, with 13 bases in between that match TRBD2. The V end gives up 5 bases and the J end 5 bases, leaving 3 bases in the junction not matched to a gene. The CDR3 measures 15 amino acids from cysteine to phenylalanine. Just the 45-base CDR3 DNA is kept, in frame starting at base 1. The germline V gene encodes CDR1 SGHAT and CDR2 FQDESV (reference sequence).